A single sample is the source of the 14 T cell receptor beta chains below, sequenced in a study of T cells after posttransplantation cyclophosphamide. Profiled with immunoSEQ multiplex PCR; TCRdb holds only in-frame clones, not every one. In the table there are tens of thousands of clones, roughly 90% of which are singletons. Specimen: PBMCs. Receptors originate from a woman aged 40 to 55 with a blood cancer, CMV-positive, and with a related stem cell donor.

CDR3 residues: CASSLVGSGTDTQYF. Here the CDR3 DNA reads TGCGCCAGCAGCTTGGTGGGTAGCGGCACAGATACGCAGTATTTT. The chain links TRBV5-1 to TRBJ2-3; TRBD2 might be the D (5 bases). Per the germline V gene, CDR1 is SGHRS and CDR2 is YFSETQ. The CDR3 length is 15 residues. V lost 0 bases to trimming and J lost 1 base, with 9 bases between them.

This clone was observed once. CDR3 region: CASSWTWARGEQYF. The DNA for the CDR3 is TGCGCCAGCAGCTGGACCTGGGCACGGGGCGAGCAGTACTTC. The chain carries TRBV5-1 and TRBJ2-7; D is perhaps TRBD2 (5 bases). Trimming left V 3 bases short and J 6 bases short, with 16 bases between. The germline CDR1 and CDR2 sequences are SGHRS and YFSETQ. This CDR3 is 14 amino acids long.

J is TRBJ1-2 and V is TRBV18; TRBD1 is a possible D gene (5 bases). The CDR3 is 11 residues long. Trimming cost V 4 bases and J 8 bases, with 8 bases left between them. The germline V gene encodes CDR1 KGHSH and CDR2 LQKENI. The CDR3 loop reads CASSRGDGYTF. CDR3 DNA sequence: TGTGCCAGCTCACGCGGGGACGGCTACACCTTC.

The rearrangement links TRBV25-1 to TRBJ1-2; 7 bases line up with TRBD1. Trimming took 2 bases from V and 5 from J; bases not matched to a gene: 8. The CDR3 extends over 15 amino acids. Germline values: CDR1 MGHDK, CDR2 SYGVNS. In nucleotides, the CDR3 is TGTGCCAGCAGTGAACCCGGGACAGCATTTTATGGCTACACCTTC. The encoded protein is CASSEPGTAFYGYTF.

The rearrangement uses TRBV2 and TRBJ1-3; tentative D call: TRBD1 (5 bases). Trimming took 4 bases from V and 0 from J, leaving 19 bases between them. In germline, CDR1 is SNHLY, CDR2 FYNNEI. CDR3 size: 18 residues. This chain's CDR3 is CASSGRAGGSFSGNTIYF. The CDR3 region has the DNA TGTGCCAGCAGTGGCCGCGCGGGGGGTTCCTTCTCTGGAAACACCATATATTTT.

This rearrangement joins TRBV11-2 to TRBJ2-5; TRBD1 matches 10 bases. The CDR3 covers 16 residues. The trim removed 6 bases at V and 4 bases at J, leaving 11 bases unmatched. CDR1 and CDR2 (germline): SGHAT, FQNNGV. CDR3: CASRLPGQGKRETQYF. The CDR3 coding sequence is TGTGCCAGCAGACTACCGGGACAGGGGAAGCGAGAGACCCAGTACTTC.

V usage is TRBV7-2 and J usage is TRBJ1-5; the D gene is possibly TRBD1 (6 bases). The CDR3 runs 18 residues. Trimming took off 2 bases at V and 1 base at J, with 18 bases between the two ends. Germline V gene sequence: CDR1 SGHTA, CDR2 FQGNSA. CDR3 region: CASSLRARGVESNQPQHF. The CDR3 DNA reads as TGTGCCAGCAGCTTAAGGGCCAGGGGAGTTGAAAGCAATCAGCCCCAGCATTTT.

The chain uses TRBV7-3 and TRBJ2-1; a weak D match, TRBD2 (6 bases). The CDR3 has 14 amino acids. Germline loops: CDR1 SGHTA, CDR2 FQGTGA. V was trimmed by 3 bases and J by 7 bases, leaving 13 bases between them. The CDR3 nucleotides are TGTGCCAGCAGCTTGGCGGGGAGGTGGAATGAGCAGTTCTTC. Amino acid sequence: CASSLAGRWNEQFF.

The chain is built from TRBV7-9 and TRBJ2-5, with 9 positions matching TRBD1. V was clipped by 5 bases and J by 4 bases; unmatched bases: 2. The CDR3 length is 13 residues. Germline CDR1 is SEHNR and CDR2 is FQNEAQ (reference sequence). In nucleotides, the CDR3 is TGTGCCAGCAGCCTGGGACAGGGAGAGACCCAGTACTTC. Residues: CASSLGQGETQYF.

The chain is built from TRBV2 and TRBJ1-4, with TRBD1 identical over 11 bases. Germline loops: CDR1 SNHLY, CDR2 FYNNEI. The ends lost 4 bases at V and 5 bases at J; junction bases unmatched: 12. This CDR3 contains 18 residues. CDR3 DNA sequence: TGTGCCAGCAGTGCCGGGACAGGGGGAACACTAAACAATGAAAAACTGTTTTTT. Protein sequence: CASSAGTGGTLNNEKLFF.

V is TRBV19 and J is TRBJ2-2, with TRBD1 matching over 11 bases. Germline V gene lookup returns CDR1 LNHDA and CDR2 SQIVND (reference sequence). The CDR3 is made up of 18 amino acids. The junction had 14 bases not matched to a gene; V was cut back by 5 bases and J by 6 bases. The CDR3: CASSPIFRDRGNAGELFF. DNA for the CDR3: TGTGCCAGTAGTCCAATTTTTCGGGACAGGGGGAATGCCGGGGAGCTGTTTTTT.

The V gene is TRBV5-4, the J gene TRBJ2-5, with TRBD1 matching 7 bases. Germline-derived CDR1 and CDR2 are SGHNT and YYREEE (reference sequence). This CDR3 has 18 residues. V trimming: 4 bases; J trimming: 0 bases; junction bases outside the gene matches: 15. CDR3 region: CASSPLMRGTVNQETQYF. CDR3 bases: TGTGCCAGCAGCCCATTGATGAGGGGGACAGTGAACCAAGAGACCCAGTACTTC.

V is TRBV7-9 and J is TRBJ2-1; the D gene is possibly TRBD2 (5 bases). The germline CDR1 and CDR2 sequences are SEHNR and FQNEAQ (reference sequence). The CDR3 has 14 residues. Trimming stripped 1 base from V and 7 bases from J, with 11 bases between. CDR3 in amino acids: CASSLEWTGNEQFF. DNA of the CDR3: TGTGCCAGCAGCTTAGAATGGACTGGGAATGAGCAGTTCTTC.

The CDR3 region is CASSPLGTGVGNQPQHF. Written as DNA, the CDR3 is TGTGCCAGCAGTCCCCTAGGGACAGGGGTAGGCAATCAGCCCCAGCATTTT. The chain links TRBV28 to TRBJ1-5; TRBD1 agrees at 10 bases. Germline-derived CDR1 and CDR2 are MDHEN and SYDVKM. The CDR3 totals 17 residues. The V and J ends lost 5 bases and 2 bases, in that order; junction bases with no gene match: 9.